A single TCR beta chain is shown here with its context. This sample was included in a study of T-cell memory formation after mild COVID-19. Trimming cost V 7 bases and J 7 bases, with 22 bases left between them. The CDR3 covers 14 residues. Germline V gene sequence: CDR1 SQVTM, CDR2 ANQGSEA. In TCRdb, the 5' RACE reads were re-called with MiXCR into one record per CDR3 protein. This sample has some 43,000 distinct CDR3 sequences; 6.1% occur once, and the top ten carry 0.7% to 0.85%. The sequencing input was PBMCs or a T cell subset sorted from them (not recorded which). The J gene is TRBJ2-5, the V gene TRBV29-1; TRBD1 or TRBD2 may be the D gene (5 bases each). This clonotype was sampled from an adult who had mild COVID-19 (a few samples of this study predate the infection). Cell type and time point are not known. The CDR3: CSATARVQRGTQYF. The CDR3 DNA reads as TGCAGCGCTACTGCCAGGGTCCAACGGGGGACCCAGTACTTC.